This T cell receptor beta chain derives from a study of blood T cell repertoires in COVID-19. Looking at the study overall: The United States, Italy and Spain supplied acute and convalescent COVID-19 samples. Sources were T cells, B-cell-depleted T cells, or PBMCs; the material itself was cDNA or gDNA.

V dropped 4 bases and J dropped 5 bases, with 20 bases sitting between them. The CDR3 has 16 residues. In germline, CDR1 is LGHDT, CDR2 YNNKEL (reference sequence). Original methodology: Using reference gene primer amplification, nucleated cell counts were estimated. Only in-frame clones appear in the TCRdb table, and some are missing; sequencing was by immunoSEQ multiplex PCR. V, J and clone size are taken as reported in that table, and D and trimming were inferred from the DNA itself. Of about 270,000 clones listed, about four fifths were seen once; the top ten hold roughly 5.8%. This rearrangement joins TRBV3-1 (or the pseudogene TRBV3-2) to TRBJ2-5, with a possible D match to TRBD2 (5 bases). Source material: peripheral blood. The clonotype originates from a man older than 75 with acute or convalescent COVID-19. The CDR3 DNA follows: TGTGCCAGCAGCCTGCGTGGGAGCTCCCATCGGGAGACCCAGTACTTC. Its translation: CASSLRGSSHRETQYF.